One and the same sample provided the 4 T cell receptor beta chains below, sequenced in a study of response to subunit inactivated influenza vaccine. TCRdb processed the RT-PCR reads anew with MiXCR; each CDR3 protein has one entry. The sample contains some 800,000 distinct CDR3 sequences, about 20% of which appear only once. The sample in question was PBMCs from blood, obtained 5 days after vaccination. The receptor set was obtained from a man between 50 and 59 years old who received an inactivated influenza vaccine.

This clonotype has a handful of counts. The chain recombines TRBV20-1 with TRBJ2-3, with no clear D. V was trimmed by 6 bases and J by 1 base, leaving 8 bases between them. From germline, CDR1 is DFQATT and CDR2 SNEGSKA (reference sequence). This CDR3 spans 12 amino acids. The CDR3 sequence is CSAVRGTDTQYF. The CDR3 region has the DNA TGCAGTGCGGTTCGGGGCACAGATACGCAGTATTTT.

This clonotype was counted at least ten times. The chain is built from TRBV9 and TRBJ2-7; TRBD2 might be the D (6 bases). V dropped 6 bases and J dropped 3 bases, with 16 bases sitting between them. There are 14 residues in the CDR3. Germline V gives CDR1 SGDLS, CDR2 YYNGEE. The CDR3 DNA follows: TGTGCCAGCAACGAATTTGGCGGGGTCTACGAGCAGTACTTC. Its protein is CASNEFGGVYEQYF.

In its sample, this clonotype was seen once. V gene TRBV12-3 or TRBV12-4 combines with J gene TRBJ1-2; 8 positions match TRBD1. The J segment lost 7 bases and the V segment lost 5 bases, leaving 6 bases of the junction unmatched. The CDR3 contains 13 residues. CDR3 sequence reads: CASSKQGALGYTF. CDR3 nucleotides: TGTGCCAGCAGTAAGCAGGGGGCGCTTGGCTACACCTTC.

This clonotype occurred once. The chain uses TRBV20-1 and TRBJ2-2, with 9 nucleotides matching TRBD1. The J segment lost 6 bases and the V segment lost 3 bases, leaving 8 bases of the junction unmatched. The length of the CDR3 is 15 residues. Per the germline V gene, CDR1 is DFQATT and CDR2 is SNEGSKA (reference sequence). The DNA of the CDR3 is TGCAGTGCTAGTCCGGGACAGGGTTCCCCCGGGGAGCTGTTTTTT. Protein sequence: CSASPGQGSPGELFF.